Given below is one T cell receptor beta chain in context. This specimen comes from a study of blood T cell repertoires in COVID-19. Study-level background: Acute and convalescent COVID-19 samples came from the United States, Italy and Spain. PBMCs, B-cell-depleted T cells, or T cells provided the cDNA or gDNA that made up the material.

Seattle-derived patients entered the study during active infection and were followed longitudinally. Original processing notes: Scientists estimated how many nucleated cells there were by amplifying reference gene primers. The table came from immunoSEQ multiplex PCR; TCRdb's copy has only in-frame clones and leaves some out. V and J calls and clone size are those listed in that table; D and trimming were worked out from the DNA. Here the sample spans more than 95,000 clones, roughly nine tenths being singletons. This CDR3 is built from 15 residues. The V gene lost 3 bases and the J gene lost 3 bases, with 12 bases spanning the gap. Germline V gene lookup returns CDR1 LNHDA and CDR2 SQIVND (reference sequence).

The TCR comes from a man aged 45-60 years with COVID-19, enrolled during active disease. The sample comprised peripheral blood. This chain uses TRBV19 with TRBJ1-5; D is possibly TRBD1 (6 bases). CDR3 protein: CASSIGRGSNQPQHF. CDR3 nucleotides: TGTGCCAGTAGTATCGGCAGGGGATCCAATCAGCCCCAGCATTTT.